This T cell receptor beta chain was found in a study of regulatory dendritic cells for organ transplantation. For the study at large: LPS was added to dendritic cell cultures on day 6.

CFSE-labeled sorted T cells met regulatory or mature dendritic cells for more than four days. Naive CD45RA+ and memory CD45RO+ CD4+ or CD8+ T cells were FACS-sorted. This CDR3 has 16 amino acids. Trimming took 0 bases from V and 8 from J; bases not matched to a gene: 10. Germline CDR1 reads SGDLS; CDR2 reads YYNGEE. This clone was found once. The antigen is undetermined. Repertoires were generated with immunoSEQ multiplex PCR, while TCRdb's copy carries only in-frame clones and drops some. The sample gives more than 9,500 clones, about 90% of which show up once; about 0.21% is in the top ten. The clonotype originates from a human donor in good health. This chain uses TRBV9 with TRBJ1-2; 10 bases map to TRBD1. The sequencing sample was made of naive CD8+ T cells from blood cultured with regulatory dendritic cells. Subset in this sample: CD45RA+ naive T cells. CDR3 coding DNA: TGTGCCAGCAGCGTAGAGCCCTCGGGACAGGGGAAGGGCTACACCTTC. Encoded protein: CASSVEPSGQGKGYTF.